This TCR beta chain was captured by sequencing in a study of blood T cells in healthy people across ages. V was pared by 6 bases and J by 4 bases, with 12 bases between. This CDR3 contains 13 residues. A second PCR, run for roughly 7 to 11 cycles, used a sample-barcoded 5' primer plus a J-beta primer mix. TCRdb re-called the 5' RACE reads through MiXCR, storing one row per CDR3 protein. The data contain about 670,000 distinct CDR3 sequences, 45% to 60% of them seen just once; the ten biggest clones take up approximately 12%. About this clonotype itself: Its antigen is currently unknown.

Study-wide findings and caveats: PBMCs went unsorted, and a conclusive naive versus antigen-experienced comparison was therefore prevented. When set beside aged donors, long-lived donors presented more naive CD4+ cells and higher diversity.

Sequencing used blood. The receptor was isolated from a woman of 80 years or more in good health. V and J are TRBV12-3 or TRBV12-4 and TRBJ1-1; a possible D gene is TRBD1 (5 bases). The CDR3 sequence is CASRGGEVTEAFF. The CDR3 nucleotides are TGTGCCAGCAGGGGAGGGGAGGTCACTGAAGCTTTCTTT.